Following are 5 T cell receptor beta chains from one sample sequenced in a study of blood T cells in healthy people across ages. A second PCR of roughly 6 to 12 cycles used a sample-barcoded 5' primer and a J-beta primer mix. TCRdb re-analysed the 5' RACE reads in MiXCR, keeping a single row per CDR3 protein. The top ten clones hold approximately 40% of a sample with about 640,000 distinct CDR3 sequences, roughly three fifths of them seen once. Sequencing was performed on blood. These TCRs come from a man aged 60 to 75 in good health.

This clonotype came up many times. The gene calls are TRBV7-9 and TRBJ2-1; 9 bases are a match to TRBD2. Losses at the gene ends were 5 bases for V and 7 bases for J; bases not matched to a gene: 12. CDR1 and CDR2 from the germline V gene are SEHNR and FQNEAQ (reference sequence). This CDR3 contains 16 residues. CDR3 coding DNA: TGTGCCAGCAGCCCCCCTGCTAGCGGGGCACTAAATGAGCAGTTCTTC. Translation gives CASSPPASGALNEQFF.

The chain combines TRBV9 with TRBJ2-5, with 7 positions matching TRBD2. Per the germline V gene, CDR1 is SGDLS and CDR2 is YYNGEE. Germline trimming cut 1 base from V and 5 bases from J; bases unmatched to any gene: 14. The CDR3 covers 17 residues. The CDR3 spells CASSVSPSGGMRETQYF. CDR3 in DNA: TGTGCCAGCAGCGTAAGCCCCTCCGGGGGGATGAGGGAGACCCAGTACTTC. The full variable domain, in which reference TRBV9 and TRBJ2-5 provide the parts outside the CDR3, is DSGVTQTPKHLITATGQRVTLRCSPRSGDLSVYWYQQSLDQGLQFLIQYYNGEERAKGNILERFSAQQFPDLHSELNLSSLELGDSALYFCASSVSPSGGMRETQYFGPGTRLLVL.

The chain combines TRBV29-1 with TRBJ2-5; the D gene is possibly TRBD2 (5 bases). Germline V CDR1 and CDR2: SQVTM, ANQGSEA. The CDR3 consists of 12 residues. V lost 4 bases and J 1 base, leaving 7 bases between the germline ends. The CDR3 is CSVVRGQETQYF. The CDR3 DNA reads TGCAGCGTTGTTCGGGGCCAAGAGACCCAGTACTTC.

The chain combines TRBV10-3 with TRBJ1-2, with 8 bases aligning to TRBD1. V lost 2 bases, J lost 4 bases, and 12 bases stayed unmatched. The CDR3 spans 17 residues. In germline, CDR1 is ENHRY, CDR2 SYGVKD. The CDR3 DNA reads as TGTGCCATCAGTGAGCCTAGATGGGGACAGGAGACCTATGGCTACACCTTC. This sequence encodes CAISEPRWGQETYGYTF.

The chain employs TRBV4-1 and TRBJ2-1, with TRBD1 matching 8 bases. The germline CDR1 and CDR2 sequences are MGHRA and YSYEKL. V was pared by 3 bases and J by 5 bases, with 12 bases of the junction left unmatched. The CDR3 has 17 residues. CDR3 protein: CASSHPKTGTGHNEQFF. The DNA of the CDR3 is TGCGCCAGCAGCCACCCCAAGACGGGGACAGGCCACAATGAGCAGTTCTTC.